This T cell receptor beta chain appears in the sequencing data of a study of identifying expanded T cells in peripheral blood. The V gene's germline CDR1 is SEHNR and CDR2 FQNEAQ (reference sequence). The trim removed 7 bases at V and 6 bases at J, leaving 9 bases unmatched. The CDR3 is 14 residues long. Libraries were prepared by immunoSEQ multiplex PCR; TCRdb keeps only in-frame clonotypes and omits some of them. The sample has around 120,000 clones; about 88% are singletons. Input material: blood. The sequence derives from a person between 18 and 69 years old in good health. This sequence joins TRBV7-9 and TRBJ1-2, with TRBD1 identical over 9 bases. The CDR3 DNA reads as TGTGCCAGCACCATTGGACAGGGGATTCATGGCTACACCTTC. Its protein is CASTIGQGIHGYTF.